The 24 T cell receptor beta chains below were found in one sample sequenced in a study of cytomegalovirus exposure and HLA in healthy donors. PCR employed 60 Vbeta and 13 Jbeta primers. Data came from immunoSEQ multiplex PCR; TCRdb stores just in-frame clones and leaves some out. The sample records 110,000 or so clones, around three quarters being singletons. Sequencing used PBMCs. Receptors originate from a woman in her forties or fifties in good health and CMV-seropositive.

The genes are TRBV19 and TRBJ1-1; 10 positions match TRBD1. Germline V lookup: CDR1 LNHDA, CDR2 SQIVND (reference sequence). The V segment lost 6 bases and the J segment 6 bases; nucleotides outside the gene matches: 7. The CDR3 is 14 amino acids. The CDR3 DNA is TGTGCCAGTAGCATCCCGGGACAGGGGTCTGAAGCTTTCTTT. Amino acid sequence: CASSIPGQGSEAFF.

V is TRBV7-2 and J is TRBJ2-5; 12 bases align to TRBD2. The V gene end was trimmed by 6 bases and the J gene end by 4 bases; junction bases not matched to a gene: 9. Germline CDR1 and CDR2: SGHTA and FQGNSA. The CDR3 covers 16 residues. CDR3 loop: CASRSGASGRGETQYF. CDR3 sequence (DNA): TGTGCCAGCAGGTCAGGGGCTAGCGGGAGGGGAGAGACCCAGTACTTC.

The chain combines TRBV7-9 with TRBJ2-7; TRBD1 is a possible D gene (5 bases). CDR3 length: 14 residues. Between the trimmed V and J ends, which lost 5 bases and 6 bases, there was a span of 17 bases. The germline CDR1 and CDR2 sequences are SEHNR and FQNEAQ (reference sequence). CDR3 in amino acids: CASSTADTAFEQYF. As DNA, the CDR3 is TGTGCCAGCAGCACCGCGGACACCGCGTTCGAGCAGTACTTC.

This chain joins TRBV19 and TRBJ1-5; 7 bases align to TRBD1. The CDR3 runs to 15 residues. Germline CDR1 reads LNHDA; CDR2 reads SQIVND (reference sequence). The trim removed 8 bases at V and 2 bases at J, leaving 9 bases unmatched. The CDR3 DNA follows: TGTGCCAGTTCCGAGGGGGCTTTGGGCAATCAGCCCCAGCATTTT. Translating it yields CASSEGALGNQPQHF.

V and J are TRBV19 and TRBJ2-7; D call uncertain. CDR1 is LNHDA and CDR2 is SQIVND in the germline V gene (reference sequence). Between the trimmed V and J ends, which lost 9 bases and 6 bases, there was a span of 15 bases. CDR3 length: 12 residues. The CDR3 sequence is CASSADFLEQYF. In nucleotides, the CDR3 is TGTGCCAGCAGCGCAGACTTTCTCGAGCAGTACTTC.

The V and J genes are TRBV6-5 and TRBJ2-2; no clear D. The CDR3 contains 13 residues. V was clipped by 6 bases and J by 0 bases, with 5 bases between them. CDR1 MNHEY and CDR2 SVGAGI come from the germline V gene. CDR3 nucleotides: TGTGCCAGCAGAAAGCCGAACACCGGGGAGCTGTTTTTT. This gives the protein CASRKPNTGELFF.

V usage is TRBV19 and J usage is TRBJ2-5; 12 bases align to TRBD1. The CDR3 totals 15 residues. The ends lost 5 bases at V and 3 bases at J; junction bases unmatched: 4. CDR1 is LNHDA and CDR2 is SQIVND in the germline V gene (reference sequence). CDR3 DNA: TGTGCCAGTAGTTCGGGACAGGGGGCGGAAGAGACCCAGTACTTC. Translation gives CASSSGQGAEETQYF. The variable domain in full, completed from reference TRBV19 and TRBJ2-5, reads DGGITQSPKYLFRKEGQNVTLSCEQNLNHDAMYWYRQDPGQGLRLIYYSQIVNDFQKGDIAEGYSVSREKKESFPLTVTSAQKNPTAFYLCASSSGQGAEETQYFGPGTRLLVL.

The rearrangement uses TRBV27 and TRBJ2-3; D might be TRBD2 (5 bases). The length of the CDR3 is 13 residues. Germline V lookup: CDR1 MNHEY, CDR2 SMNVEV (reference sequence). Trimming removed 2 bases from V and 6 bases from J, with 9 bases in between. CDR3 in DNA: TGTGCCAGCAGTTTACGGGGAGTGGATACGCAGTATTTT. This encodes CASSLRGVDTQYF.

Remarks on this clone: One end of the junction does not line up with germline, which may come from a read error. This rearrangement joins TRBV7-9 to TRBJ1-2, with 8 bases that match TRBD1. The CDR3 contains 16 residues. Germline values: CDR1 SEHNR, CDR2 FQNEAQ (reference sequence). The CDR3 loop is CSSSPGTGGPAYGYTF. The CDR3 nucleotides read TGTTCCAGCAGCCCTGGGACAGGAGGTCCCGCCTATGGCTACACCTTC. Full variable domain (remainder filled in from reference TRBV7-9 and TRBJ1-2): DTGVSQNPRHKITKRGQNVTFRCDPISEHNRLYWYRQTLGQGPEFLTYFQNEAQLEKSRLLSDRFSAERPKGSFSTLEIQRTEQGDSAMYLCSSSPGTGGPAYGYTFGSGTRLTVV.

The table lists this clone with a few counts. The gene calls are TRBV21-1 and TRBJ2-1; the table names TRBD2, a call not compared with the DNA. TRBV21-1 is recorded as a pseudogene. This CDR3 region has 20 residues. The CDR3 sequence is CASSKSGVGLAGGPYNEQFF. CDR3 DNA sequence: TGTGCCAGCAGCAAATCTGGCGTGGGATTAGCGGGGGGGCCTTACAATGAGCAGTTCTTC.

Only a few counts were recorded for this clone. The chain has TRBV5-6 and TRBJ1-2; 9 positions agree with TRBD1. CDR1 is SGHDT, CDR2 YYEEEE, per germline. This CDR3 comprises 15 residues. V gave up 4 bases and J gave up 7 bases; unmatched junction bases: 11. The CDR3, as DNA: TGTGCCAGCAGCCCGGTTCCGGGACAGGGTAGTGGCTACACCTTC. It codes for CASSPVPGQGSGYTF.

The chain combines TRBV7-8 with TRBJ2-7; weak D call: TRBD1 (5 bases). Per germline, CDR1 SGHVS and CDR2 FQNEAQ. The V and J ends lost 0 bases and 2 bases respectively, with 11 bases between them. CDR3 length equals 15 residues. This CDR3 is CASSLATALAYEQYF. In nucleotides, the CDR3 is TGTGCCAGCAGCTTAGCGACAGCCCTCGCCTACGAGCAGTACTTC.

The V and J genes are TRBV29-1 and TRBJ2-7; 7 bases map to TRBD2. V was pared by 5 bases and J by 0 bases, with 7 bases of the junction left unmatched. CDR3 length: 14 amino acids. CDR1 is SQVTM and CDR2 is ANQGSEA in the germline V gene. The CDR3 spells CSVLPAGDSYEQYF. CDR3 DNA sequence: TGCAGCGTTCTACCGGCGGGGGACTCCTACGAGCAGTACTTC.

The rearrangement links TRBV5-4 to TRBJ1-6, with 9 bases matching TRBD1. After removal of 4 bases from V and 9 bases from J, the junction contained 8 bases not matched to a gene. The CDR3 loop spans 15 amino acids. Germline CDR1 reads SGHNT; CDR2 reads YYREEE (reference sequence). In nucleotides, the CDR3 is TGTGCCAGCAGCGCAGAACAGGGGGCAATTTCACCCCTCCACTTT. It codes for CASSAEQGAISPLHF.

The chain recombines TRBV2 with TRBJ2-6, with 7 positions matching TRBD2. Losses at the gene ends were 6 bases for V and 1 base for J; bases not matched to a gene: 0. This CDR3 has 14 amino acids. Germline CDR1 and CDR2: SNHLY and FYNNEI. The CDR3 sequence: CASSGGSGANVLTF. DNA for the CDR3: TGTGCCAGCAGCGGGGGGTCTGGGGCCAACGTCCTGACTTTC. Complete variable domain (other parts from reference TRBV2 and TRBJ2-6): EPEVTQTPSHQVTQMGQEVILRCVPISNHLYFYWYRQILGQKVEFLVSFYNNEISEKSEIFDDQFSVERPDGSNFTLKIRSTKLEDSAMYFCASSGGSGANVLTFGAGSRLTVL.

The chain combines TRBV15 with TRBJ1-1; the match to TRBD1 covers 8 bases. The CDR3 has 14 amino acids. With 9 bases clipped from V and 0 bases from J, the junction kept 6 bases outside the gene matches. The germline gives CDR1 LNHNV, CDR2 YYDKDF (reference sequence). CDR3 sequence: CATRDRLMNTEAFF. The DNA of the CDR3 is TGTGCCACTCGGGACAGGTTAATGAACACTGAAGCTTTCTTT.

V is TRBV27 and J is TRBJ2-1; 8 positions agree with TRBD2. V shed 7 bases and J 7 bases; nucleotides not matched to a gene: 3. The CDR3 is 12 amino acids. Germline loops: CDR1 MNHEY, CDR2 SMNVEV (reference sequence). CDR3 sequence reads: CASTGGANEQFF. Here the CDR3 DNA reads TGTGCCAGCACCGGGGGGGCGAATGAGCAGTTCTTC.

The CDR3 is CASSRGQTTEAFF. CDR3 in DNA: TGTGCCAGCAGCCGCGGACAGACGACTGAAGCTTTCTTT. The rearrangement joins TRBV7-3 to TRBJ1-1, with a tentative D call TRBD1 (6 bases). The CDR3 is made up of 13 amino acids. Between the trimmed V and J ends, which lost 5 bases and 5 bases, there was a span of 12 bases. The germline V gene has CDR1 SGHTA and CDR2 FQGTGA.

CDR3 loop: CASSFGQGETQYF. The CDR3 DNA reads as TGCGCCAGCAGCTTCGGACAGGGAGAGACCCAGTACTTC. V and J are TRBV5-1 and TRBJ2-5, with 8 bases aligning to TRBD1. This CDR3 is 13 amino acids long. With V trimmed by 2 bases and J by 4 bases, 1 base remained unmatched. Per the germline V gene, CDR1 is SGHRS and CDR2 is YFSETQ.

The CDR3 loop reads CASSGITSTDTQYF. CDR3 coding DNA: TGTGCCAGCAGTGGTATAACTAGCACAGATACGCAGTATTTT. The rearrangement joins TRBV27 to TRBJ2-3; D is uncertain. CDR1 is MNHEY and CDR2 is SMNVEV in the germline V gene (reference sequence). Deletions cut 5 bases from V and 0 bases from J, with 9 bases between. The CDR3 consists of 14 residues.

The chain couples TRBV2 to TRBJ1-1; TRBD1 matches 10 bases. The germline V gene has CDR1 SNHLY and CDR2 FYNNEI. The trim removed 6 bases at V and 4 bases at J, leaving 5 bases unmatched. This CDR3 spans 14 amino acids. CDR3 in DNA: TGTGCCAGCAGGGGACAGGGGATGTCCACTGAAGCTTTCTTT. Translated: CASRGQGMSTEAFF. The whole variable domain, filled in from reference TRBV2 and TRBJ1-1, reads EPEVTQTPSHQVTQMGQEVILRCVPISNHLYFYWYRQILGQKVEFLVSFYNNEISEKSEIFDDQFSVERPDGSNFTLKIRSTKLEDSAMYFCASRGQGMSTEAFFGQGTRLTVV.

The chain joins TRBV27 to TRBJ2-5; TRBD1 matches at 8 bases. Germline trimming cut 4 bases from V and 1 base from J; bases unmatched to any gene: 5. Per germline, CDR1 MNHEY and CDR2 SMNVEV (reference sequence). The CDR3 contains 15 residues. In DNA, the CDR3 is TGTGCCAGCAGTTCAGCCACAGGGGGCCAAGAGACCCAGTACTTC. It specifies CASSSATGGQETQYF.

This chain's CDR3 is CASSPPTADTQYF. The DNA for the CDR3 is TGTGCCAGCAGCCCCCCCACGGCAGATACGCAGTATTTT. The chain couples TRBV27 to TRBJ2-3; D not resolved. Germline V CDR1 and CDR2: MNHEY, SMNVEV (reference sequence). V was shortened by 6 bases and J by 4 bases, with 11 bases between the two germline ends. The CDR3 contains 13 residues.

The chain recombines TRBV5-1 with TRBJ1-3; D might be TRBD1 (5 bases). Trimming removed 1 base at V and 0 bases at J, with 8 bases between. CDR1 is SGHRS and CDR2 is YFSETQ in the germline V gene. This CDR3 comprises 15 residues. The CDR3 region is CASSLSTVSGNTIYF. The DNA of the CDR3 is TGCGCCAGCAGCTTGTCGACAGTCTCTGGAAACACCATATATTTT.